This T cell receptor beta chain was documented in a study of blood T cell repertoires in COVID-19. Overall study: From the United States, Italy and Spain came samples of acute and convalescent COVID-19.

In the authors' workflow: Reference gene primer amplification gave nucleated cell count estimates. Assay: immunoSEQ multiplex PCR; the TCRdb copy retains only in-frame clones and omits some. V, J and clone size were drawn from that table, and D and trimming were deduced from the DNA. The sample yields 130,000 to 150,000 clones, 87% seen once. The CDR3 loop spans 16 amino acids. Losses at the gene ends were 2 bases for V and 3 bases for J; bases not matched to a gene: 9. Germline V lookup: CDR1 LNHNV, CDR2 YYDKDF (reference sequence). Sequences were obtained from PBMCs or T cells enriched from blood (not recorded which). The chain uses TRBV15 and TRBJ2-7; 8 nucleotides match TRBD2. This clonotype was sampled from a man aged 55 to 70 who had recovered from COVID-19. Here the CDR3 reads CATSRLLSGENYEQYF. As DNA, the CDR3 is TGTGCCACCAGCAGATTACTTAGCGGGGAAAACTACGAGCAGTACTTC.